This TCR beta chain stems from a study of regulatory T cells in long-lasting Graves disease. Across the study: Antithyroid drugs had been taken by newly diagnosed Graves' patients for under 3 months.

Time point here: newly diagnosed GD, antithyroid drugs for less than 3 months. From RNA extracted from PBMCs, the TCR library was made. Patients came through an endocrinology department, and that department was in Xi'an, China. Trimming removed 9 bases from V and 6 bases from J; junction bases left unmatched: 11. CDR1 and CDR2 (germline): MNHNS, SASEGT. The CDR3 contains 15 residues. The sample holds a few counts of this clonotype. Researchers made TCR beta libraries by using iRepertoire HTBI primers and running Arm-PCR on CDR3 regions. Via MiXCR, TCRdb re-called the multiplex PCR reads, giving one row per CDR3 protein. The data contain 300,000 to 400,000 distinct CDR3 sequences, roughly 18% of them seen just once; the ten biggest clones take up about 39%.

The chain recombines TRBV6-1 with TRBJ2-2; 9 bases are shared with TRBD1. The sequenced sample was peripheral blood mononuclear cells (PBMCs), obtained at new diagnosis, from a patient treated with antithyroid drugs. The source of this sequence is a female donor with Graves disease. The chain's CDR3 is CASNNRTGVAGELFF. CDR3 nucleotides: TGTGCCAGTAATAATCGGACAGGGGTGGCCGGGGAGCTGTTTTTT.